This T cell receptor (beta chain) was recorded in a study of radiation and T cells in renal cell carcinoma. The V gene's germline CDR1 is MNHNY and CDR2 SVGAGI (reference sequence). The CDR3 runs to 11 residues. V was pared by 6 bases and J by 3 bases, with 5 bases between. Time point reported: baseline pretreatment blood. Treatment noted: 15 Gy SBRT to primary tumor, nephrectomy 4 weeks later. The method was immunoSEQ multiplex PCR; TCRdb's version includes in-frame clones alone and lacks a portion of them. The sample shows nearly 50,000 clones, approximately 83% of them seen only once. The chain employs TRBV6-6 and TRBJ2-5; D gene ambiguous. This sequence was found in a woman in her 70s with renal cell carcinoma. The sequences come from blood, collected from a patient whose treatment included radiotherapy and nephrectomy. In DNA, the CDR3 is TGTGCCAGCAGATATAAAGAGACCCAGTACTTC. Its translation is CASRYKETQYF.